Below are 16 T cell receptor beta chains sequenced from a single sample in a study of T cell clonality in common variable immunodeficiency. Study results and caveats: Reportedly, TCR beta sequences from common variable immunodeficiency showed fewer deletions and N-nucleotide insertions.

Generated by immunoSEQ multiplex PCR, the TCRdb table keeps only in-frame clones and is missing some. Altogether around 33,000 clones were found in the sample, and no singletons occur. Their specific antigens are unknown. Sequencing was carried out using peripheral blood mononuclear cells. The receptors were sampled from a human donor with common variable immunodeficiency.

Ten or more counts support this clone. The read stops 3 residues short of the end of the CDR3; the missing end is completed from the germline J gene. The rearrangement joins TRBV7-9 to TRBJ1-5; D is unresolved. This CDR3 spans 14 amino acids. Germline CDR1 is SEHNR and CDR2 is FQNEAQ (reference sequence). V lost 1 base to trimming and J lost 4 bases, with 8 bases between them. The CDR3 region is CASSLEGKNQPQHF. The DNA read from the CDR3 is TGTGCCAGCAGCTTAGAAGGCAAAAATCAGCCC. The entire variable domain, with the rest obtained from reference TRBV7-9 and TRBJ1-5, is as follows: DTGVSQNPRHKITKRGQNVTFRCDPISEHNRLYWYRQTLGQGPEFLTYFQNEAQLEKSRLLSDRFSAERPKGSFSTLEIQRTEQGDSAMYLCASSLEGKNQPQHFGDGTRLSIL.

This clone has ten or more counts. The CDR3 end falls 3 residues outside the read, so it is completed with the germline J gene. This chain connects TRBV9 to TRBJ1-1, with D hard to call. CDR1 is SGDLS, CDR2 YYNGEE, per germline. This CDR3 is 14 amino acids long. V was pared by 2 bases and J by 2 bases, with 10 bases between. CDR3 sequence reads: CASSVAESNTEAFF. The CDR3 DNA, read in part, is TGTGCCAGCAGCGTCGCAGAAAGTAACACTGAA.

This clone was recorded many times. The read is 3 residues too short to cover the CDR3 end, so that end is filled in from the germline J gene. V usage is TRBV19 and J usage is TRBJ1-2; D not certain. Looked up from germline, CDR1 is LNHDA and CDR2 is SQIVND (reference sequence). This CDR3 comprises 14 residues. The covered CDR3 bases are TGTGCCAGTAGTATAAAACTCAACTGGTCGGGC. This gives the protein CASSIKLNWSG. The entire CDR3 is CASSIKLNWSGYTF.

Turning to this clone: An end of the junction differs from the germline gene, which may be a read error. The CDR3 end is not reached by the read, which stops 3 residues before it; the germline J gene fills it in. V gene TRBV7-9 combines with J gene TRBJ1-5, with unresolved D. Per germline, CDR1 SEHNR and CDR2 FQNEAQ (reference sequence). The CDR3 consists of 13 residues. The covered CDR3 bases are TGTTCCAGCAGCTTAGCCCTGGCGGAGCCC. Translating it yields CSSSLALAEP. The full CDR3 sequence reads CSSSLALAEPQHF.

This clone was seen a handful of times. The observed sequence ends 3 residues before the CDR3 terminus, with the missing tail filled in from the germline J gene. The chain is built from TRBV7-9 and TRBJ2-1; D might be TRBD2 (6 bases). The CDR3 extends over 15 amino acids. CDR1 SEHNR and CDR2 FQNEAQ come from the germline V gene (reference sequence). With 4 bases removed from V and 8 bases from J, the gap between germline ends came to 18 bases. The CDR3 loop reads CASSSGDLRSDEQFF. CDR3 DNA, as far as it was read: TGTGCCAGCAGCTCTGGGGACTTGAGGAGCGATGAG.

Turning to this clone: Sequencing ends 3 residues short of the CDR3 end; the germline J gene provides the rest. The sample contains more than one DNA sequence encoding this CDR3. V gene TRBV5-1 combines with J gene TRBJ1-1; D perhaps matches TRBD1 (6 bases). The CDR3 loop spans 14 amino acids. V was cut by 4 bases and J by 6 bases, with 16 bases left in between. Germline V CDR1 and CDR2: SGHRS, YFSETQ. The CDR3 DNA, read in part, is TGCGCCAGCAGCAGTGAACTGCGGACAGCTGAA. Encoded protein: CASSSELRTAE. The complete CDR3 reads CASSSELRTAEAFF.

About this clone itself: The missing CDR3 end, 3 residues past where the read stops, is filled in from the germline J gene. The chain joins TRBV6-2 or TRBV6-3 to TRBJ2-1, with D tentatively TRBD1 (5 bases). The CDR3 extends over 15 amino acids. V was shortened by 2 bases and J by 9 bases, with 17 bases between the two germline ends. Germline V gene sequence: CDR1 MNHEY, CDR2 SVGEGT. The CDR3 is CASSYSIGRVGEQFF. CDR3 DNA, as far as it was read: TGTGCCAGCAGTTACAGCATCGGCAGGGTAGGTGAG.

This clone occurred many times. The CDR3 extends 3 residues past the end of the read, so its final part is completed from the germline J gene. The chain links TRBV6-4 to TRBJ2-1, with TRBD2 matching over 10 bases. Germline lookup yields CDR1 MRHNA and CDR2 SNTAGT. The CDR3 is 16 residues long. The ends lost 0 bases at V and 9 bases at J; junction bases unmatched: 8. Partial CDR3 DNA: TGTGCCAGCAGTGACTCTTCCACTAGCGGGACGAGTGAG. Translated: CASSDSSTSGTSE. The whole CDR3 region reads CASSDSSTSGTSEQFF.

This clone was detected only a few times. The read gets to within 3 residues of the CDR3 end, and the germline J gene fills in the rest. The rearrangement joins TRBV20-1 to TRBJ2-3; D is possibly TRBD2 (6 bases). The CDR3 is 15 amino acids. Germline V gene sequence: CDR1 DFQATT, CDR2 SNEGSKA (reference sequence). Trimming removed 1 base from V and 1 base from J, with 12 bases in between. The part of the CDR3 DNA that was read is TGCAGTGCTAGAGGTCCCTTAGCGGGCACAGATACG. Protein product: CSARGPLAGTDT. The whole CDR3 reads CSARGPLAGTDTQYF.

Comments on this clone: The CDR3 end is not reached by the read, which stops 3 residues before it; the germline J gene fills it in. The rearrangement links TRBV19 to TRBJ2-7; possibly TRBD1 for D (5 bases). V was shortened by 0 bases and J by 2 bases, with 11 bases between the two germline ends. The germline V gene encodes CDR1 LNHDA and CDR2 SQIVND (reference sequence). CDR3 length equals 15 residues. CDR3: CASSIDRTGTYEQYF. The sequenced CDR3 bases are TGTGCCAGTAGTATAGACAGAACAGGAACCTACGAG.

This clone was seen many times. The CDR3 goes on 3 residues after the read ends, and that part is filled in from the germline J gene. The J gene is TRBJ2-1, the V gene TRBV7-8; 12 nucleotides agree with TRBD2. The CDR3 spans 15 residues. The junction had 6 bases not matched to a gene; V was cut back by 7 bases and J by 5 bases. Germline loops: CDR1 SGHVS, CDR2 FQNEAQ. CDR3 in amino acids: CASTLRLAGDNEQFF. Partial CDR3 DNA: TGTGCCAGCACGCTACGACTAGCGGGAGACAATGAG.

This clone has at least ten counts. The CDR3 loop is CASTQGISGNEQFF. The covered CDR3 bases are TGTGCCAGTACGCAGGGAATCTCGGGCAATGAG. This rearrangement joins TRBV19 to TRBJ2-1; possibly TRBD1 for D (5 bases). The observed sequence ends 3 residues before the CDR3 terminus, with the missing tail filled in from the germline J gene. CDR1 is LNHDA, CDR2 SQIVND, per germline (reference sequence). CDR3 length: 14 amino acids. V was trimmed by 7 bases and J by 6 bases, leaving 16 bases between them.

This clone showed up just a few times. Sequencing ends 3 residues short of the CDR3 end; the germline J gene provides the rest. The V call is TRBV19, the J call TRBJ1-2; tentative D call: TRBD1 (6 bases). Trimming took 10 bases from V and 4 from J, leaving 19 bases between them. There are 14 residues in the CDR3. CDR1 LNHDA and CDR2 SQIVND come from the germline V gene (reference sequence). The CDR3 protein is CATNQKPRGYGYTF. The part of the CDR3 DNA that was read is TGTGCCACAAACCAGAAACCCAGGGGCTATGGC.

This clone is judged large. The CDR3 extends 3 residues past the end of the read, so its final part is completed from the germline J gene. This chain uses TRBV5-1 with TRBJ2-7; 9 bases line up with TRBD1. The CDR3 loop spans 13 amino acids. Germline V gives CDR1 SGHRS, CDR2 YFSETQ. The V gene end was trimmed by 6 bases and the J gene end by 3 bases; junction bases not matched to a gene: 4. CDR3 bases read: TGCGCCAGCACCACGGGACAGGGCTACGAG. Protein sequence: CASTTGQGYE. The whole CDR3 protein reads CASTTGQGYEQYF.

This clone was picked up many times. Read coverage stops 3 residues before the CDR3 terminus; the germline J gene supplies the remainder. This chain connects TRBV19 to TRBJ2-3; TRBD2 agrees at 9 bases. CDR3 length: 14 amino acids. Germline-derived CDR1 and CDR2 are LNHDA and SQIVND (reference sequence). V lost 7 bases to trimming and J lost 4 bases; unmatched junction nucleotides: 6. This chain's CDR3 is CASKREARADTQYF. The part of the CDR3 DNA that was read is TGTGCCAGTAAGCGGGAGGCTCGGGCAGATACG.

In its sample, this clone was seen a few times. The sequenced fragment ends 3 residues before the CDR3 boundary, so the rest is inferred from the germline J gene. This chain joins TRBV7-8 and TRBJ2-5; D ambiguous. Per germline, CDR1 SGHVS and CDR2 FQNEAQ. The CDR3 consists of 15 residues. The V end lost 5 bases, the J end lost 5 bases, and 18 bases lay between the germline ends. The part of the CDR3 DNA that was read is TGTGCCAGCAGCGCGGTGCGCGGTTCCGAGGAGACC. The encoded protein is CASSAVRGSEET. The full CDR3 reads CASSAVRGSEETQYF.